This T cell receptor (beta chain) was recorded in a study of blood T cell repertoires in COVID-19. Original processing notes: Estimated nucleated cell counts came from reference gene primer amplification. Assay: immunoSEQ multiplex PCR; the TCRdb copy retains only in-frame clones and omits some. D and trimming were read from the DNA, whereas the V and J calls and clone size are those reported in that table. Of around 100,000 clones in the sample, roughly 82% were seen once. Trimming took 1 base from V and 3 from J, leaving 9 bases between them. CDR1 and CDR2 from the germline V gene are SGHTA and FQGNSA. The CDR3 extends over 14 amino acids.

Sequencing input: peripheral blood. This TCR came from a human donor in a cohort sampled during active COVID-19. This chain uses TRBV7-2 with TRBJ1-2; D possibly corresponds to TRBD1 (5 bases). The CDR3 region has the DNA TGTGCCAGCAGCTTAGTTCGGGGGGACTATGGCTACACCTTC. Its protein product is CASSLVRGDYGYTF.